This T cell receptor beta chain came from a study of blood T cell repertoires in COVID-19. Whole-study context: There were acute and convalescent COVID-19 samples, and they came from the United States, Italy and Spain. T cells, B-cell-depleted T cells, or PBMCs supplied cDNA or gDNA.

Authors' methods: It was from reference gene primer amplification that nucleated cell counts were estimated. Data came from immunoSEQ multiplex PCR; TCRdb stores just in-frame clones and leaves some out. Clonal size and the V and J genes are those of that table, whereas D and trimming came from the DNA. The table shows roughly 180,000 clones, with 75% to 80% occurring only once. V was cut by 7 bases and J by 4 bases, with 14 bases left in between. CDR3 length: 13 amino acids. The rearrangement links TRBV12-3 or TRBV12-4 to TRBJ2-7; D is possibly TRBD2 (6 bases). The TCR was taken from a woman in her 50s with active or convalescent COVID-19. The sample consisted of peripheral blood. For the CDR3, the DNA is TGTGCCAGCACCCCTGGGGGGAGATACGAGCAGTACTTC. It specifies CASTPGGRYEQYF.